This T cell receptor (beta chain) was obtained from a study of cytomegalovirus exposure and HLA in healthy donors. Profiling relied on immunoSEQ multiplex PCR, and the TCRdb table lists in-frame clones only, not all of them. The table includes roughly 140,000 clones, almost 90% detected once. The CDR3 is 13 amino acids. The germline CDR1 and CDR2 sequences are SQVTM and ANQGSEA. The rearrangement joins TRBV29-1 to TRBJ2-7; 7 bases are a match to TRBD1. This TCR derives from a woman in her late teens or twenties in good health and CMV-seropositive. The sequenced material came from PBMCs. The CDR3 loop is CSFSPGQPYEQYF. The CDR3 nucleotides are TGCAGTTTTTCACCGGGACAGCCTTACGAGCAGTACTTC.